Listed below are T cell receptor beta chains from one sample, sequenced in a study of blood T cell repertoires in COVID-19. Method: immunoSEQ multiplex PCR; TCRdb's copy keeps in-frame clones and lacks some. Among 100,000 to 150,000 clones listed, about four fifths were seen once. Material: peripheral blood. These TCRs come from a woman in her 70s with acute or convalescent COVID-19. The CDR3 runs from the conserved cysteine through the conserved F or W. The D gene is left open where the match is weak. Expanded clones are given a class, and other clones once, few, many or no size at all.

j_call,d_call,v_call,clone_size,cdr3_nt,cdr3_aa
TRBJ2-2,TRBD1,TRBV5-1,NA,TGCGCCAGCAGCACAGGGACAGGGACCTCCGGGGAGCTGTTTTTT,CASSTGTGTSGELFF
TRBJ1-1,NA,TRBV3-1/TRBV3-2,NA,TGTGCCAGCAGCCAAGGGGTAGGCGGGAGAGCTTTCTTT,CASSQGVGGRAFF
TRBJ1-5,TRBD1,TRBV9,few,TGTGCCAGCAGCGTAGGACAGGGTGGTCAGCCCCAGCATTTT,CASSVGQGGQPQHF
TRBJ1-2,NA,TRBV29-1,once,TGCAGCGTTGTAGGGGCGGATAGTCGCTACACCTTC,CSVVGADSRYTF
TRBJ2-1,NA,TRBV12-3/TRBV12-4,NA,TGTGCCAGCAGTTTCTCTTCAGGGAATGAGCAGTTCTTC,CASSFSSGNEQFF
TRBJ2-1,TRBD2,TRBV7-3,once,TGTGCCAGCAGCTTAATCGGGGGGTCCCACAATGAGCAGTTCTTC,CASSLIGGSHNEQFF
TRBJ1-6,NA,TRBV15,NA,TGTGCCACCAGCAGATCCAAACTAGGGGGGGGTTCACCCCTCCACTTT,CATSRSKLGGGSPLHF
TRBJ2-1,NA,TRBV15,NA,TGTGCCACCAGCAGAGACCGCCCAGACAATGAGCAGTTCTTC,CATSRDRPDNEQFF
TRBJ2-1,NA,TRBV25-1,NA,TGTGCCAGCAAGGTCAGCGGATCCTCCTACAATGAGCAGTTCTTC,CASKVSGSSYNEQFF
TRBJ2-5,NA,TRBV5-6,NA,TGTGCCAGCAGCTTGGGGAGCGAGACCCAGTACTTC,CASSLGSETQYF
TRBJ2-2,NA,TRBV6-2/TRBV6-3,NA,TGTGCCAGCAGTCAAGTAGTCGGGGAGCTGTTTTTT,CASSQVVGELFF
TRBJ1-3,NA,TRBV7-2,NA,TGTGCCAGCAGCCCAAATCTCCTGAGCTCTGGAAACACCATATATTTT,CASSPNLLSSGNTIYF
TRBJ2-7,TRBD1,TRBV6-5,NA,TGTGCCAGCAGTTCGGACAGGAAGCTCTACGAGCAGTACTTC,CASSSDRKLYEQYF
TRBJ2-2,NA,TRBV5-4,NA,TGTGCCAGCAGATCCGGACAGTTTCGGACCGGGGAGCTGTTTTTT,CASRSGQFRTGELFF
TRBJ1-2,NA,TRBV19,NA,TGTGCCAGTAAACAGGAGCAAAATGGCTACACCTTC,CASKQEQNGYTF
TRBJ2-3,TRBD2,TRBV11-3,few,TGTGCCAGCAGCCGGGGGGTGACTAGCGGGGGCATAGATACGCAGTATTTT,CASSRGVTSGGIDTQYF
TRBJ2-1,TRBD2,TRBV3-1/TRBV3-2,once,TGTGCCAGCAGCCAAGATCTAGCGGGGGGGAGGGAGCAGTTCTTC,CASSQDLAGGREQFF
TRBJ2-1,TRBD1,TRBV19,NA,TGTGCCAGTAGTATAGTAGGGGGCCACAATGAGCAGTTCTTC,CASSIVGGHNEQFF
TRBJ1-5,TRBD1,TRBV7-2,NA,TGTGCCAGCAGCAAAGACAGGGATAGCAATCAGCCCCAGCATTTT,CASSKDRDSNQPQHF
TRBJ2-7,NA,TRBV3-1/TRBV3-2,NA,TGTGCCAGCAGCCAGCCGGGGGTTCCCAGCGAGCAGTACTTC,CASSQPGVPSEQYF
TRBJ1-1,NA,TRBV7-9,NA,TGTGCCAGCCAACCCCTTTTCGGGGGCACTGAAGCTTTCTTT,CASQPLFGGTEAFF
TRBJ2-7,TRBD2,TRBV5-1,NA,TGCGCCAGCAGCTTGAGCGGGGGGATCTCCTACGAGCAGTACTTC,CASSLSGGISYEQYF
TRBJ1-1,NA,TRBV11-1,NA,TGTGCCAGCAGCTTGGAGAGGGTGAACACTGAAGCTTTCTTT,CASSLERVNTEAFF
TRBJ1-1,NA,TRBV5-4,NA,TGTGCCAGCACCTCCGACACTGAAGCTTTCTTT,CASTSDTEAFF
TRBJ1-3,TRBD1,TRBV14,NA,TGTGCCAGCAGCCAACGACAGGGGTTCGGAAACACCATATATTTT,CASSQRQGFGNTIYF
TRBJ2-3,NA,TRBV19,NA,TGTGCCAGTAGTATGAGCAGGACAGATACGCAGTATTTT,CASSMSRTDTQYF
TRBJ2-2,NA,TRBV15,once,TGTGCCACCAGCAGAGATTACGACACCTCCACCGGGGAGCTGTTTTTT,CATSRDYDTSTGELFF
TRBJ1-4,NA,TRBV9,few,TGTGCCAGCAGCGTAGGTTCGGGGGGAACTAATGAAAAACTGTTTTTT,CASSVGSGGTNEKLFF
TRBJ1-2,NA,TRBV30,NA,TGTGCCTGGAGTGTCCAGGTTAGCTATGGCTACACCTTC,CAWSVQVSYGYTF
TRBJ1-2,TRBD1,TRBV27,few,TGTGCCAGCAGCCAACGACAGGGAGTCCGCTACACCTTC,CASSQRQGVRYTF
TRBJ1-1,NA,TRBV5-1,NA,TGCGCCAGCAGCTTGGTAGGGCGGGCGAACACTGAAGCTTTCTTT,CASSLVGRANTEAFF
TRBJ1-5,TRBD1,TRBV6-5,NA,TGTGCCAGCAAGGTCTCAGGGGGCGTCAATCAGCCCCAGCATTTT,CASKVSGGVNQPQHF
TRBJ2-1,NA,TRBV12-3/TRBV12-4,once,TGTGCCAGCAGCCTTCGGGGAAACAATGAGCAGTTCTTC,CASSLRGNNEQFF